This is a list of T cell receptor beta chains from one sample in a study of blood T cells in healthy people across ages. TCRdb re-called the 5' RACE reads through MiXCR, storing one row per CDR3 protein. The sample yields about 1.1 million distinct CDR3 sequences, around two fifths seen once. Sequenced material: blood. The receptor set was obtained from a man younger than 35 in good health. Each CDR3 is given without its conserved first and last residue.

j_gene	len	v_gene	CDR3aa
TRBJ2-5	13	TRBV12-3/TRBV12-4	ASSPPSGLSRTQY
TRBJ1-2	11	TRBV2	ASSEAGHYGYT
TRBJ2-3	12	TRBV2	ASSWTSATDTQY
TRBJ1-2	11	TRBV7-9	ASSFPEGYGYT
TRBJ2-1	15	TRBV20-1	SATTSGGRFSYNEQF
TRBJ2-3	12	TRBV27	ASTPGLGSDTQY
TRBJ2-1	13	TRBV18	ASSPIGTGYNEQF
TRBJ1-2	12	TRBV12-3/TRBV12-4	ASSLGGGLRGYT
TRBJ2-3	15	TRBV24-1	ATSHDRDRGQTDTQY
TRBJ1-2	15	TRBV7-3	ASSLTGTGPLNYGYT
TRBJ2-1	13	TRBV7-8	ASSLLTGSYNEQF
TRBJ2-6	14	TRBV5-1	ASSLVTTPGANVLT
TRBJ2-3	15	TRBV19	ASSYTGTSGQTDTQY
TRBJ2-7	12	TRBV20-1	SASEGWVFDEQY
TRBJ1-4	14	TRBV5-5	ASSLEGELFNEKLF
TRBJ2-7	13	TRBV5-4	ASSTDGTSTYEQY
TRBJ2-7	13	TRBV5-1	ASSSAGTRAYEQY
TRBJ2-7	12	TRBV20-1	SAHALMAAYEQY
TRBJ1-2	15	TRBV5-1	ASSQTPGRDLNYGYT
TRBJ1-1	12	TRBV6-1	ASSERGGLTEAF
TRBJ2-2	13	TRBV7-9	ASRMGQANTGELF
TRBJ2-5	11	TRBV29-1	SAQGAFGETQY
TRBJ1-1	13	TRBV6-2/TRBV6-3	ASTSSWGGGTEAF
TRBJ1-1	13	TRBV19	ASSIDGEGNTEAF
TRBJ2-7	11	TRBV11-2	ASCSRRWDEQY
TRBJ2-5	11	TRBV2	ASSGDMLETQY
TRBJ2-1	9	TRBV20-1	SASPTNEQF
TRBJ1-2	14	TRBV6-6	ASSSQLQGMGYGYT
TRBJ1-1	15	TRBV5-1	ASSIGAGRTMNTEAF
TRBJ2-5	12	TRBV7-9	ASSLTGSEETQY
TRBJ1-2	12	TRBV4-3	AGSQGVASYGYT
TRBJ2-2	13	TRBV12-3/TRBV12-4	ASSGRDGYTGELF
TRBJ2-7	12	TRBV28	ASSLQVGKYEQY
TRBJ2-5	12	TRBV5-1	ASSRSGYQETQY
TRBJ1-2	16	TRBV20-1	SALGRNQRTRAIYGYT
TRBJ1-2	12	TRBV7-2	ASSRNTLQDGYT
TRBJ1-2	11	TRBV7-2	ASSLFLGRANT
TRBJ2-3	17	TRBV28	ASRADRYSGGAAPDTQY
TRBJ2-1	11	TRBV10-3	AISEKGPDEQF
TRBJ1-5	13	TRBV6-6	ASTKGTLVNQPQH
TRBJ2-3	13	TRBV20-1	SARTGDIVTDTQY
TRBJ2-5	13	TRBV6-2/TRBV6-3	ASSYRGGLRYEQY
TRBJ2-1	14	TRBV9	ASSASGGTSYNEQF
TRBJ2-5	13	TRBV27	ASSLSADYQETQY
TRBJ2-6	11	TRBV12-3/TRBV12-4	ASSARRLWDLT
TRBJ2-1	13	TRBV15	ATSTRQGPYNEQF
TRBJ1-6	14	TRBV7-9	ASCVIGGPYNSPLH
TRBJ2-5	13	TRBV10-3	ALGARDSNYNEQY
TRBJ2-2	11	TRBV10-3	ATALRDTGELF
TRBJ1-4	13	TRBV12-3/TRBV12-4	ASSFDRGTGEKLF
TRBJ2-1	14	TRBV9	ASSVASNPLSHEQF
TRBJ1-5	15	TRBV21-1	ASSKGTGAYSNQPQH
TRBJ2-1	13	TRBV20-1	SAVRTRVPENEQF
TRBJ1-2	10	TRBV20-1	SPSEDPYGYT
TRBJ2-5	10	TRBV6-1	ASIQNQETQY
TRBJ1-2	12	TRBV4-1	ASSRDTGYYGYT
TRBJ2-1	12	TRBV29-1	SVEAQGARDEQF
TRBJ2-3	12	TRBV5-1	ASSLALGYDTQY